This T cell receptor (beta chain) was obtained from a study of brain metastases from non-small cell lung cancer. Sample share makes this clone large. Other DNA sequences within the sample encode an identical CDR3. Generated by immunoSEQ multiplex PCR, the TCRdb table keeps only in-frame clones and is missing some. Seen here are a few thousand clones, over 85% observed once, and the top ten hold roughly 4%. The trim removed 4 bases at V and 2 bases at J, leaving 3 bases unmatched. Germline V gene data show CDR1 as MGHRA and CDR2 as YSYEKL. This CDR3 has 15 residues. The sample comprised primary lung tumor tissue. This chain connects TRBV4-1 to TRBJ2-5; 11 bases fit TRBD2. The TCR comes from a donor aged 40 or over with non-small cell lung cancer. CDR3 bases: TGCGCCAGCAGCCTACTAGCGGGAGAGCAAGAGACCCAGTACTTC. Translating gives CASSLLAGEQETQYF.